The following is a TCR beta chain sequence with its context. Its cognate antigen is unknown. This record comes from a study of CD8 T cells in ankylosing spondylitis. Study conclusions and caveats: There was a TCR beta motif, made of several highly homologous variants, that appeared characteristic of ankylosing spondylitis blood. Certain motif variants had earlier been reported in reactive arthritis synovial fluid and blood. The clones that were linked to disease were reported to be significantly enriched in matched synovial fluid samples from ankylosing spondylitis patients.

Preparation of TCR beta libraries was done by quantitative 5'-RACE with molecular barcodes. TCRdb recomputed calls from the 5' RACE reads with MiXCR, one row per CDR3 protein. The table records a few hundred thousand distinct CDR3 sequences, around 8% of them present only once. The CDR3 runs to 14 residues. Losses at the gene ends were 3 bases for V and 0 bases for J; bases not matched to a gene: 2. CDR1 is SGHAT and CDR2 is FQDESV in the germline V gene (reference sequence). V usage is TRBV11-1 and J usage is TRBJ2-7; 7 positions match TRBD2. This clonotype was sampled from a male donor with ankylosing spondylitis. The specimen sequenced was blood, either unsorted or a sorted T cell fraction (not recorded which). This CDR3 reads CASSFGEGSYEQYF. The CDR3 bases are TGTGCCAGCAGCTTCGGGGAGGGCTCCTACGAGCAGTACTTC.